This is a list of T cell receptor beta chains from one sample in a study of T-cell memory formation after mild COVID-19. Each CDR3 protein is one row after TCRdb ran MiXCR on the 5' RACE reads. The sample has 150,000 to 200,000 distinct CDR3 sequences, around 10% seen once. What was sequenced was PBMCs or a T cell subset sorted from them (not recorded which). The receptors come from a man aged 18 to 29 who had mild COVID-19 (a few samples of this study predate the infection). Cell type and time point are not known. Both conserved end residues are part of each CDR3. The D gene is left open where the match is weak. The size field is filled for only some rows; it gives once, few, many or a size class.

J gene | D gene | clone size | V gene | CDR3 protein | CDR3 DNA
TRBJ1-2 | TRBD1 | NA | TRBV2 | CAISLVGQGFSLDGYTF | TGTGCCATTTCTTTGGTTGGACAGGGTTTTTCTTTGGATGGCTACACCTTC
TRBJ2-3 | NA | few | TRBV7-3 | CASSLQSGADTQYF | TGTGCCAGCAGCCTCCAGTCCGGCGCAGATACGCAGTATTTT
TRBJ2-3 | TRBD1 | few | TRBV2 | CASSEASQGQWSTDTQYF | TGTGCCAGCAGTGAAGCTTCACAGGGACAGTGGAGCACAGATACGCAGTATTTT
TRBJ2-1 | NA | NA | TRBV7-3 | CASSPRMGVGEQFF | TGTGCCAGCAGCCCAAGGATGGGGGTAGGTGAGCAGTTCTTC
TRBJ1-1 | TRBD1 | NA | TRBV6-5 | CASSYLTGGEGTEAFF | TGTGCCAGCAGTTACCTGACAGGGGGAGAAGGGACTGAAGCTTTCTTT
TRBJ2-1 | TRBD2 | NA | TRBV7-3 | CASSLSLAGGNEQFF | TGTGCCAGCAGCTTAAGTCTAGCGGGGGGGAATGAGCAGTTCTTC
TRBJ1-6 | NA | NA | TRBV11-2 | CASSSRGGPSPLHF | TGTGCCAGCAGTTCAAGGGGGGGACCTTCACCCCTCCACTTT
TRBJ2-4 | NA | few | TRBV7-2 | CASSLVAGANLAKNIQYF | TGTGCCAGCAGCTTAGTTGCGGGGGCCAACCTAGCCAAAAACATTCAGTACTTC
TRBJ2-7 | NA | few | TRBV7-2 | CASSLAGVWEQYF | TGTGCCAGCAGCTTAGCGGGGGTTTGGGAGCAGTACTTC
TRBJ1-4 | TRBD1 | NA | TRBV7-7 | CASSPTGGNEKLFF | TGTGCTAGCAGCCCGACAGGGGGGAATGAAAAACTGTTTTTT
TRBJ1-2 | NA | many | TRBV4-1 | CASSLKVLSRGYTF | TGCGCCAGCAGCCTCAAGGTTCTGAGTCGCGGCTACACCTTC
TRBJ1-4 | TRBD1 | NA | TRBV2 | CASRRGTDEKLFF | TGTGCCAGCAGAAGAGGGACAGATGAAAAACTGTTTTTT
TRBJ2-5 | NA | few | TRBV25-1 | CASSESGRMGEAQYF | TGTGCCAGCAGTGAATCCGGGCGGATGGGGGAGGCCCAGTACTTC
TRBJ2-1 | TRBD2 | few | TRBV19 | CASSIGGAYNEQFF | TGTGCCAGTAGTATTGGGGGGGCCTACAATGAGCAGTTCTTC
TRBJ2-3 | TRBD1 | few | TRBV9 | CASSAQDRVGHTQYF | TGTGCCAGCAGCGCCCAGGACAGGGTGGGGCATACGCAGTATTTT
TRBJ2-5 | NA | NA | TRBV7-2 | CASSFSAKETQYF | TGTGCCAGCAGCTTCTCAGCGAAAGAGACCCAGTACTTC
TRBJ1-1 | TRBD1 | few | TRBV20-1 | CSARDRGNTEAFF | TGCAGTGCTCGGGACAGGGGGAACACTGAAGCTTTCTTT
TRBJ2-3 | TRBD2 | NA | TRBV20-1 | CSARSGGLRGTQYF | TGCAGTGCTAGGTCGGGGGGGCTTCGGGGAACGCAGTATTTT
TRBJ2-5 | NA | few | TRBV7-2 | CASSLAGTEETQYF | TGTGCCAGCAGCTTAGCGGGGACGGAAGAGACCCAGTACTTC
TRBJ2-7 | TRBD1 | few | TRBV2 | CASSPLPGGSYEQYF | TGTGCCAGCAGTCCTTTGCCAGGGGGATCCTACGAGCAGTACTTC
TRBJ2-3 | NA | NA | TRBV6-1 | CASRWGRQSDTQYF | TGTGCCAGCAGATGGGGGCGACAGTCAGATACGCAGTATTTT
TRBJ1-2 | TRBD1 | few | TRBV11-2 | CASRSPGGKANYGYTF | TGTGCCAGCAGGTCGCCAGGGGGGAAGGCTAACTATGGCTACACCTTC
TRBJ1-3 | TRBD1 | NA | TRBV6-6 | CASSVEQGAAGNTIYF | TGTGCCAGCAGTGTTGAACAGGGGGCGGCGGGAAACACCATATATTTT
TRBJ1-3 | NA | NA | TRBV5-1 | CASSPRTDGNTIYF | TGCGCCAGCAGCCCGCGGACAGATGGAAACACCATATATTTT
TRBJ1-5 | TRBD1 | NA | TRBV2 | CASSEDRGVQPQHF | TGTGCCAGCAGTGAAGACAGGGGGGTTCAGCCCCAGCATTTT
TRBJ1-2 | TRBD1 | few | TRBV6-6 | CASSYGTGVAGYTF | TGTGCCAGCAGTTACGGGACAGGGGTGGCTGGCTACACCTTC
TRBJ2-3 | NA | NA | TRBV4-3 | CASSQESRTQYF | TGCGCCAGCAGCCAAGAATCCCGTACGCAGTATTTT
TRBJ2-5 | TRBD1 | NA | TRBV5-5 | CASSSRTGLSETQYF | TGTGCCAGCAGCTCACGGACAGGGTTGTCGGAGACCCAGTACTTC
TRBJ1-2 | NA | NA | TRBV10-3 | CAIREQDILYGYTF | TGTGCCATCAGGGAACAGGACATATTATATGGCTACACCTTC
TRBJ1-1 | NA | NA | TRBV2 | CASRYTEDFF | TGTGCCAGCAGGTACACTGAAGATTTCTTT
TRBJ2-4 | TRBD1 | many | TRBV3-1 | CASSRTGGENIQYF | TGTGCCAGCAGTCGAACAGGGGGAGAAAACATTCAGTACTTC
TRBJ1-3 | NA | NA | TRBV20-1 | CSAWAQPGNTIYF | TGCAGTGCTTGGGCCCAGCCTGGAAACACCATATATTTT
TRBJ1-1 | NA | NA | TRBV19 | CASSIVRGMLDTEAFF | TGTGCCAGTAGTATAGTAAGGGGGATGTTGGACACTGAAGCTTTCTTT
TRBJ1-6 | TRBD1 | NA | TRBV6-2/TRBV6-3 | CASSIRDREAYNSPLHF | TGTGCCAGCAGCATCCGGGACAGGGAAGCCTATAATTCACCCCTCCACTTT
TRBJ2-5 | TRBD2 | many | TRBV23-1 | CASSSGGAGETQYF | TGCGCCAGCAGTTCCGGGGGGGCCGGGGAGACCCAGTACTTC
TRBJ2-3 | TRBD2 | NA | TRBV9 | CASSPTGLAGFETDTQYF | TGTGCCAGCAGCCCGACGGGACTAGCGGGGTTCGAAACAGATACGCAGTATTTT
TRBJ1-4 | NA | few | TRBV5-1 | CASSSSAGELEKLFF | TGCGCCAGCAGCTCAAGCGCCGGGGAGTTGGAAAAACTGTTTTTT
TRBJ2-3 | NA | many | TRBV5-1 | CASRADADTQYF | TGCGCCAGCAGGGCTGATGCGGATACGCAGTATTTT
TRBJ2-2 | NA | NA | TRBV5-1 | CASSLSWTNTGELFF | TGCGCCAGCAGCTTATCCTGGACAAACACCGGGGAGCTGTTTTTT
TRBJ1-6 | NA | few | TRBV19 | CASSHRRTPNSPLHF | TGTGCCAGTAGCCACCGTAGGACACCTAATTCACCCCTCCACTTT
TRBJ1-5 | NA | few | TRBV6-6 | CASSYSIQPQHF | TGTGCCAGCAGTTACTCGATTCAGCCCCAGCATTTT
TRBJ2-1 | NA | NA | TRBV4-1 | CASSQPERDEQFF | TGCGCCAGCAGCCAACCGGAAAGGGATGAGCAGTTCTTC
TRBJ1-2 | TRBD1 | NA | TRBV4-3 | CASSQDPDRPRGYTF | TGCGCCAGCAGCCAAGACCCGGACAGGCCTCGAGGCTACACCTTC
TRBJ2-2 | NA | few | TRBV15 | CATSGKEAGELFF | TGTGCCACCAGCGGGAAGGAGGCCGGGGAGCTGTTTTTT
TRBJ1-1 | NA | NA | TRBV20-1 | CSARRGGMNTEAFF | TGCAGTGCCCGCCGGGGGGGAATGAACACTGAAGCTTTCTTT
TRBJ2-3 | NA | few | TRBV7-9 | CASSLERGWSTDTQYF | TGTGCCAGCAGCTTGGAGAGGGGATGGAGCACAGATACGCAGTATTTT
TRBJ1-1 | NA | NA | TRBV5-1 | CASSLGTSAEAFF | TGCGCCAGCAGCCTAGGGACGTCGGCTGAAGCTTTCTTT
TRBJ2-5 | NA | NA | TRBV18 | CASSIARQETQYF | TGTGCCAGCTCAATAGCACGTCAAGAGACCCAGTACTTC
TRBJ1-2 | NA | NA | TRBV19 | CASGASPNYGYTF | TGTGCCTCCGGGGCCAGTCCTAACTATGGCTACACCTTC
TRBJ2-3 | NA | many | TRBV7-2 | CASSWTTGIGDTQYF | TGTGCCAGCAGCTGGACAACGGGGATTGGCGATACGCAGTATTTT
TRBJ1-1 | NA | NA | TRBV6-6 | CASSYTGPEAFF | TGTGCCAGCAGTTACACCGGACCTGAAGCTTTCTTT
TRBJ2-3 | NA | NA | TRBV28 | CASTLDYKTGGTDTQYF | TGTGCCAGCACGCTAGACTACAAGACAGGTGGTACAGATACGCAGTATTTT
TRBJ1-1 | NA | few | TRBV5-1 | CASSQDTNTEAFF | TGCGCCAGCAGCCAGGACACGAACACTGAAGCTTTCTTT
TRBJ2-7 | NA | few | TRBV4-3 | CASSQGKGPNYEQYF | TGCGCCAGCAGCCAGGGAAAAGGGCCTAACTACGAGCAGTACTTC